These 21 T cell receptor beta chains were all obtained from the same sample, sequenced in a study of T-cell reconstitution after alpha-beta-depleted transplantation in children. Preparation of the TCRbeta library involved a method that used unique molecular identifiers. TCRdb used MiXCR to reprocess the PCR reads, holding one entry per CDR3 protein. Counted here are around 440,000 distinct CDR3 sequences, about 10% occurring once; the ten biggest clones make up around 2.2%. Sequenced material: PBMCs, taken before TCRalphabeta/CD19-depleted stem cell transplant. Receptors were obtained from a child aged 2 to 10 with inherited bone marrow failure, due to receive a stem cell transplant.

This clonotype has a handful of counts. The rearrangement uses TRBV20-1 and TRBJ2-2; D is unresolved. The length of the CDR3 is 18 residues. Germline V gene data show CDR1 as DFQATT and CDR2 as SNEGSKA (reference sequence). V shed 0 bases and J shed 0 bases, with 17 bases lying between them. The CDR3 reads CSARDGFGVYANTGELFF. The DNA of the CDR3 is TGCAGTGCTAGAGATGGGTTCGGTGTCTACGCGAACACCGGGGAGCTGTTTTTT.

The rearrangement links TRBV28 to TRBJ2-7, with 8 bases that match TRBD1. Germline CDR1 reads MDHEN; CDR2 reads SYDVKM. The CDR3 extends over 15 amino acids. Trimming took 4 bases from V and 5 from J; bases not matched to a gene: 10. This chain's CDR3 is CASSSRTGMRDEQYF. The CDR3 DNA sequence: TGTGCCAGCAGTTCACGGACAGGGATGCGCGACGAGCAGTACTTC.

The V and J genes are TRBV30 and TRBJ2-2, with 10 nucleotides matching TRBD2. J gave up 5 bases and V 1 base, and 4 bases lay outside the gene matches. The CDR3 covers 15 residues. Germline CDR1 and CDR2: GTSNPN and SVGIG (reference sequence). The CDR3 bases are TGTGCCTGGAGTGGGCTAGCGGGGGTAACCGGGGAGCTGTTTTTT. Translated, it gives CAWSGLAGVTGELFF.

This clonotype occurred many times. The chain combines TRBV5-1 with TRBJ1-1, with D maybe TRBD1 (5 bases). This CDR3 contains 15 residues. V lost 0 bases and J 5 bases, leaving 14 bases between the germline ends. Per germline, CDR1 SGHRS and CDR2 YFSETQ. The CDR3 sequence: CASSLGARGGTEAFF. CDR3 sequence (DNA): TGCGCCAGCAGCTTGGGAGCGAGGGGTGGGACTGAAGCTTTCTTT. Based on the CDR3 plus reference TRBV5-1 and TRBJ1-1, the full variable domain is KAGVTQTPRYLIKTRGQQVTLSCSPISGHRSVSWYQQTPGQGLQFLFEYFSETQRNKGNFPGRFSGRQFSNSRSEMNVSTLELGDSALYLCASSLGARGGTEAFFGQGTRLTVV.

In its sample, this clonotype was seen many times. CDR3 loop: CSARDPRASGWKYNEQFF. The CDR3 coding sequence is TGCAGTGCTAGAGATCCCAGGGCTAGCGGATGGAAGTACAATGAGCAGTTCTTC. V and J are TRBV20-1 and TRBJ2-1; the match to TRBD2 covers 7 bases. Trimming removed 0 bases from V and 4 bases from J; junction bases left unmatched: 15. This CDR3 spans 18 amino acids. CDR1 is DFQATT, CDR2 SNEGSKA, per germline (reference sequence).

The rearrangement joins TRBV4-3 to TRBJ1-2, with 8 bases lining up with TRBD1. The CDR3 is made up of 15 amino acids. Trimming cost V 2 bases and J 6 bases; bases outside gene matches: 8. CDR1 is LGHNA, CDR2 YSLEER, per germline. CDR3 residues: CASSQYTGGDNGYTF. Here the CDR3 DNA reads TGCGCCAGCAGCCAATATACAGGGGGAGATAATGGCTACACCTTC.

This clonotype has a count of ten or more. The V and J genes are TRBV12-3 or TRBV12-4 and TRBJ2-7, with D perhaps assigned TRBD1 or TRBD2 (5 bases each). Between the trimmed V and J ends, which lost 2 bases and 5 bases, there was a span of 7 bases. The CDR3 consists of 12 residues. Here the CDR3 reads CASSLRGHEQYF. The CDR3 DNA reads as TGTGCCAGCAGTTTACGGGGCCACGAGCAGTACTTC.

The table lists this clonotype with many counts. V usage is TRBV5-1 and J usage is TRBJ1-2; no clear D. Deletions cut 3 bases from V and 5 bases from J, with 20 bases between. CDR3 length equals 16 residues. Germline loops: CDR1 SGHRS, CDR2 YFSETQ. The CDR3 bases are TGCGCCAGCAGCTCGGGTCTCGGGGAGGTGGAGTATGGCTACACCTTC. Residues: CASSSGLGEVEYGYTF.

This clonotype occurred a few times. DNA for the CDR3: TGTGCCAGTAGTATAGGGACTAGCGGGATAAACTACAATGAGCAGTTCTTC. As protein: CASSIGTSGINYNEQFF. The chain employs TRBV19 and TRBJ2-1, with TRBD2 matching over 12 bases. This CDR3 spans 17 amino acids. J gave up 3 bases and V 1 base, and 4 bases lay outside the gene matches. The germline V gene encodes CDR1 LNHDA and CDR2 SQIVND (reference sequence).

The rearrangement uses TRBV30 and TRBJ2-1; TRBD2 might be the D (5 bases). The CDR3 extends over 16 amino acids. Germline V CDR1 and CDR2: GTSNPN, SVGIG (reference sequence). Trimming removed 0 bases from V and 8 bases from J, with 20 bases in between. The CDR3: CAWSVQLTNLGDEQFF. Written as DNA, the CDR3 is TGTGCCTGGAGTGTACAACTGACCAATCTCGGGGATGAGCAGTTCTTC.

Regarding this clonotype: This may be a read error, as it is one base from a much larger clone. The CDR3 sequence is CASSLSQGINDQYF. DNA for the CDR3: TGTGCCAGCAGCTTAAGTCAGGGTATCAACGACCAGTACTTC. This rearrangement joins TRBV7-6 to TRBJ2-7; tentatively, D is TRBD1 (5 bases). Germline V gives CDR1 SGHVS, CDR2 FNYEAQ. The CDR3 consists of 14 residues.

The J gene is TRBJ2-3, the V gene TRBV28, with TRBD1 identical over 8 bases. Trimming removed 1 base from V and 2 bases from J; junction bases left unmatched: 17. CDR1 is MDHEN, CDR2 SYDVKM, per germline. CDR3 length: 20 amino acids. This CDR3 is CASSLYIGQGIGSYTDTQYF. DNA of the CDR3: TGTGCCAGCAGTTTATATATCGGACAGGGAATTGGTTCTTACACAGATACGCAGTATTTT.

This clonotype came up many times. The genes are TRBV27 and TRBJ2-7; the D gene is possibly TRBD2 (6 bases). Trimming took off 3 bases at V and 3 bases at J, with 9 bases between the two ends. The CDR3 consists of 13 residues. Per germline, CDR1 MNHEY and CDR2 SMNVEV (reference sequence). In nucleotides, the CDR3 is TGTGCCAGCAGTTTTGCGGGAAACTACGAGCAGTACTTC. This translates into CASSFAGNYEQYF.

This clonotype appeared a few times. V gene TRBV6-6 combines with J gene TRBJ2-7, with D hard to call. CDR3 length equals 13 residues. Between the trimmed V and J ends, which lost 2 bases and 2 bases, there was a span of 7 bases. CDR1 is MNHNY, CDR2 SVGAGI, per germline (reference sequence). This chain's CDR3 is CASSYEVTYEQYF. The DNA of the CDR3 is TGTGCCAGCAGTTACGAGGTAACCTACGAGCAGTACTTC.

This clonotype occurred a few times. V usage is TRBV12-3 or TRBV12-4 and J usage is TRBJ2-1; either TRBD1 or TRBD2 may fit D (5 bases each). Trimming left V 3 bases short and J 10 bases short, with 10 bases between. The CDR3 consists of 12 residues. DNA for the CDR3: TGTGCCAGCAGTTTTTACGAGGGGGAGCAGTTCTTC. This gives the protein CASSFYEGEQFF.

This clonotype was counted between two and nine times. The chain carries TRBV27 and TRBJ2-7, with 9 positions matching TRBD1. Germline V CDR1 and CDR2: MNHEY, SMNVEV (reference sequence). This CDR3 spans 16 amino acids. V lost 0 bases, J lost 2 bases, and 5 bases stayed unmatched. The CDR3 DNA sequence: TGTGCCAGCAGTTTATCTGTCGGGACAGGGACCTACGAGCAGTACTTC. Translated: CASSLSVGTGTYEQYF.

The chain couples TRBV28 to TRBJ2-3; D assignment may be TRBD1 or TRBD2 (5 bases each). Germline V gene lookup returns CDR1 MDHEN and CDR2 SYDVKM. Trimming removed 5 bases at V and 3 bases at J, with 15 bases between. This CDR3 is built from 15 residues. Here the CDR3 reads CASSPLGERTDTQYF. The CDR3 DNA reads as TGTGCCAGCAGTCCTCTAGGGGAGAGAACAGATACGCAGTATTTT.

This clonotype was seen ten or more times. The chain joins TRBV4-1 to TRBJ2-1; possibly TRBD2 for D (6 bases). Trimming removed 2 bases at V and 2 bases at J, with 16 bases between. This CDR3 has 17 residues. Germline V gene data show CDR1 as MGHRA and CDR2 as YSYEKL. CDR3 loop: CASSQRSLAATYNEQFF. The CDR3 DNA sequence: TGCGCCAGCAGCCAACGTTCACTAGCTGCAACCTACAATGAGCAGTTCTTC.

This clonotype was counted at least ten times. The CDR3 region is CASSLVWGAGNTIYF. The DNA of the CDR3 is TGTGCCAGCAGCTTAGTTTGGGGGGCGGGAAACACCATATATTTT. V gene TRBV7-2 combines with J gene TRBJ1-3, with D tentatively TRBD1 (6 bases). Germline assignment: CDR1 SGHTA and CDR2 FQGNSA. The CDR3 runs to 15 residues. V shed 1 base and J shed 4 bases, with 11 bases lying between them.

The rearrangement uses TRBV12-3 or TRBV12-4 and TRBJ2-3; 7 bases map to TRBD1. This CDR3 contains 16 residues. V was clipped by 5 bases and J by 3 bases; unmatched bases: 11. CDR3 in DNA: TGTGCCAGCAGTCCCCTTCGCAGGGGGAGTACAGATACGCAGTATTTT. This translates into CASSPLRRGSTDTQYF.

This clonotype was detected ten times or more. The gene calls are TRBV12-3 or TRBV12-4 and TRBJ1-5; D is undetermined. The CDR3 covers 13 residues. Trimming took off 8 bases at V and 8 bases at J, with 16 bases between the two ends. The chain's CDR3 is CASLGGSKEPQHF. In DNA form, the CDR3 reads TGTGCCAGCCTTGGTGGGTCGAAGGAGCCCCAGCATTTT.